This T cell receptor beta chain came from a study of cytomegalovirus exposure and HLA in healthy donors. General study results and limits: Later, an analysis found that common viral pathogens appeared to be linked with several of the most significant clusters.

Germline CDR1 SGHNT, CDR2 YENEEA. The CDR3 length is 14 residues. V lost 5 bases and J 5 bases, leaving 15 bases between the germline ends. For this clone: Its antigen is not identified.

The PCR had 60 Vbeta and 13 Jbeta primers. Sequencing used immunoSEQ multiplex PCR; TCRdb keeps in-frame clones, though not all of them. The table has 90,000 to 140,000 clones, roughly 79% seen once. Sample: PBMCs. The gene calls are TRBV11-3 and TRBJ2-5, with D tentatively TRBD2 (6 bases). The receptor's source is a male donor in good health and CMV-seronegative. This CDR3 reads CASSQGLRGETQYF. The CDR3 nucleotides read TGTGCCAGCAGCCAGGGACTCCGAGGGGAGACCCAGTACTTC.